This entry lists 17 T cell receptor beta chains sequenced from one sample in a study of control samples from healthy donors and cancer patients. Only in-frame clones appear in the TCRdb table, and some are missing; sequencing was by immunoSEQ multiplex PCR. The sample consists of approximately 170,000 clones, approximately 86% of them appearing once. Sequencing used blood. These receptors were obtained from a woman aged 30 to 39 in good health.

The chain has TRBV7-2 and TRBJ2-7; maybe TRBD1 (5 bases). Per germline, CDR1 SGHTA and CDR2 FQGNSA. Trimming pared 2 bases from V and 3 bases from J, leaving 14 bases between. The CDR3 has 15 residues. The CDR3 coding sequence is TGTGCCAGCAGCTTACAGCAGGGAAACATCTACGAGCAGTACTTC. Protein: CASSLQQGNIYEQYF.

This rearrangement joins TRBV2 to TRBJ2-1; a possible D gene is TRBD1 (6 bases). Germline V gene sequence: CDR1 SNHLY, CDR2 FYNNEI. The V and J ends lost 1 base and 1 base respectively, with 11 bases between them. This CDR3 is built from 16 residues. The CDR3 sequence is CASSEEGRGSYNEQFF. The CDR3 coding sequence is TGTGCCAGCAGTGAAGAGGGCAGGGGATCCTACAATGAGCAGTTCTTC.

The chain carries TRBV13 and TRBJ2-3; 8 positions match TRBD2. V lost 1 base, J lost 2 bases, and 2 bases stayed unmatched. Germline V gene sequence: CDR1 PRHDT, CDR2 FYEKMQ (reference sequence). The length of the CDR3 is 15 residues. The CDR3 DNA is TGTGCCAGCAGCTTAGCGGGGGGGAACACAGATACGCAGTATTTT. Its protein product is CASSLAGGNTDTQYF.

This CDR3 is CASNQVLGWYYNEQFF. CDR3 bases: TGTGCCAGTAATCAGGTACTGGGTTGGTACTACAATGAGCAGTTCTTC. The J gene is TRBJ2-1, the V gene TRBV19; D uncertain. V dropped 7 bases and J dropped 3 bases, with 19 bases sitting between them. Germline V lookup: CDR1 LNHDA, CDR2 SQIVND (reference sequence). The CDR3 extends over 16 amino acids.

J is TRBJ2-7 and V is TRBV28; D is ambiguous. Germline-derived CDR1 and CDR2 are MDHEN and SYDVKM. The CDR3 is 15 amino acids. V was pared by 3 bases and J by 2 bases, with 14 bases between. The CDR3 DNA reads as TGTGCCAGCAGTTTTGTTCAGGTAGGGCCCTACGAGCAGTACTTC. Protein: CASSFVQVGPYEQYF.

This rearrangement joins TRBV5-4 to TRBJ1-1, with D possibly TRBD1 on 6 matching bases. Germline values: CDR1 SGHNT, CDR2 YYREEE (reference sequence). This CDR3 has 14 residues. The germline V and J ends were trimmed by 0 bases and 5 bases, with 11 bases remaining between them. The CDR3 region has the DNA TGTGCCAGCAGCTTGGGGAACAGGGAAACTGAAGCTTTCTTT. Translating gives CASSLGNRETEAFF.

The CDR3, as DNA: TGTGCCAGTAGTATCCCCACAGGTATGAACACTGAAGCTTTCTTT. It yields the protein CASSIPTGMNTEAFF. The chain has TRBV19 and TRBJ1-1; perhaps TRBD1 as D (5 bases). CDR3 length equals 15 residues. Trimming left V 3 bases short and J 0 bases short, with 11 bases between. CDR1 and CDR2 (germline): LNHDA, SQIVND (reference sequence).

This chain joins TRBV6-5 and TRBJ2-7; 12 bases line up with TRBD2. V was clipped by 5 bases and J by 4 bases; unmatched bases: 3. The CDR3 contains 14 residues. CDR1 and CDR2 from the germline V gene are MNHEY and SVGAGI. In DNA form, the CDR3 reads TGTGCCAGCAGTCAGACTAGCGGGAGTTACGAGCAGTACTTC. Translation gives CASSQTSGSYEQYF.

The genes are TRBV5-4 and TRBJ2-3; 11 bases fit TRBD2. V trimming: 4 bases; J trimming: 6 bases; junction bases outside the gene matches: 13. The length of the CDR3 is 17 residues. CDR1 SGHNT and CDR2 YYREEE come from the germline V gene (reference sequence). The CDR3 sequence is CASSGIAGGRTGDTQYF. CDR3 sequence (DNA): TGTGCCAGCAGCGGGATAGCGGGGGGGCGAACTGGGGATACGCAGTATTTT.

The V and J genes are TRBV30 and TRBJ1-1; no clear D gene. In germline, CDR1 is GTSNPN, CDR2 SVGIG (reference sequence). Trimming pared 5 bases from V and 4 bases from J, leaving 14 bases between. The CDR3 totals 13 residues. The CDR3 sequence: CAWSASRGTEAFF. CDR3 sequence (DNA): TGTGCCTGGTCGGCGAGTCGTGGCACTGAAGCTTTCTTT.

CDR3 nucleotides: TGCGCCAGCAGCTTGACAGCGCTCTCTGGGGCCAACGTCCTGACTTTC. As protein: CASSLTALSGANVLTF. The chain uses TRBV5-1 and TRBJ2-6; unclear D gene. The CDR3 covers 16 residues. The germline V gene has CDR1 SGHRS and CDR2 YFSETQ. The V end lost 1 base, the J end lost 0 bases, and 8 bases lay between the germline ends.

The V gene is TRBV28, the J gene TRBJ2-1; D is unresolved. CDR3 length equals 13 residues. The germline V gene has CDR1 MDHEN and CDR2 SYDVKM. The V gene lost 2 bases and the J gene lost 9 bases, with 11 bases spanning the gap. The CDR3 loop is CASSLVQPPEQFF. The CDR3 DNA sequence: TGTGCCAGCAGTTTAGTACAGCCCCCTGAGCAGTTCTTC.

J is TRBJ1-2 and V is TRBV9, with D perhaps TRBD1 (6 bases). V lost 0 bases to trimming and J lost 8 bases, with 23 bases between them. The germline V gene has CDR1 SGDLS and CDR2 YYNGEE. The CDR3 runs 17 residues. The CDR3 region has the DNA TGTGCCAGCAGCGTAGTAGGAGGAAAGGGGGATCCGGAAGGCTACACCTTC. Protein sequence: CASSVVGGKGDPEGYTF.

The chain combines TRBV29-1 with TRBJ2-1; D gene ambiguous. CDR1 and CDR2 (germline): SQVTM, ANQGSEA. The CDR3 spans 11 residues. V lost 3 bases and J 7 bases, leaving 7 bases between the germline ends. CDR3 bases: TGCAGCGTTGATTTGGGGAATGAGCAGTTCTTC. As protein: CSVDLGNEQFF.

This clone was observed once. The chain has TRBV28 and TRBJ2-7; the D is unclear. Germline loops: CDR1 MDHEN, CDR2 SYDVKM. This CDR3 region has 12 residues. V lost 5 bases to trimming and J lost 4 bases, with 9 bases between them. The CDR3 loop reads CASSIGSYEQYF. CDR3 sequence (DNA): TGTGCCAGCAGTATAGGATCATACGAGCAGTACTTC.

This clone came up once. The J gene is TRBJ2-3, the V gene TRBV4-2, with TRBD2 identical over 14 bases. Germline V gene lookup returns CDR1 LGHNA and CDR2 YNFKEQ. With 4 bases clipped from V and 3 bases from J, the junction kept 3 bases outside the gene matches. This CDR3 has 16 residues. The CDR3 bases are TGTGCCAGCAGCCTAGGGACTAGCGGGAGAACAGATACGCAGTATTTT. Its translation is CASSLGTSGRTDTQYF.

The J gene is TRBJ2-4, the V gene TRBV2; 7 bases map to TRBD2. This CDR3 has 14 residues. V lost 7 bases, J lost 6 bases, and 9 bases stayed unmatched. Germline V gene lookup returns CDR1 SNHLY and CDR2 FYNNEI. This CDR3 is CASTISGVSNIQYF. The CDR3 nucleotides are TGTGCCAGCACCATAAGCGGGGTATCAAACATTCAGTACTTC.